This T cell receptor beta chain was sequenced for a study of a mutant IDH1 vaccine in newly diagnosed glioma. As to time point: week 11, during vaccination. The content of each vaccine dose was 300 ug of mutant IDH1 20-mer peptide, and topical imiquimod accompanied it. Details on this clone: Its antigen is unidentified.

Clones were sequenced by immunoSEQ multiplex PCR, and TCRdb holds only the in-frame ones, with some missing. The table lists tens of thousands of clones, about four fifths of them singletons, with about 6% in the top ten. The CDR3 has 14 residues. Trimming left V 4 bases short and J 4 bases short, with 14 bases between. CDR1 SGHTS and CDR2 YDEGEE come from the germline V gene. The input for sequencing was PBMCs, taken from a glioma patient whose treatment included an IDH1 peptide vaccine. The receptor was derived from a man aged 45-65 years with glioma. The chain joins TRBV5-8 to TRBJ2-5; D is unclear. Written as DNA, the CDR3 is TGTGCCAGCAGCCAACCGGCGGATGGAGAGACCCAGTACTTC. Its protein is CASSQPADGETQYF.